These T cell receptor beta chains were read from a single sample in a study of T cell repertoires in cytomegalovirus infection. These receptors' targets are unknown. In TCRdb, the reads were re-called with MiXCR into one record per CDR3 protein. The sample yields approximately 83,000 distinct CDR3 sequences, 20% to 30% seen once. This specimen consisted of CD8+ T cells from cultured PBMCs, obtained from culture after CMV antigen stimulation. The source is a human donor in good health (CMV status not recorded). Some clones in this sample may be carry-over from other donors' samples. Both conserved end residues are part of each CDR3. D genes are given only for firm matches. Clone size is not always given. Where it is, it says once, few, many or a class for expanded clones.

CDR3aa: CASSITTSGMYDEQFF
CDR3nt: TGTGCCAGTAGTATAACGACTAGCGGGATGTACGATGAGCAGTTCTTC
j_gene: TRBJ2-1
d_gene: TRBD2
abundance: few
v_gene: TRBV19

CDR3aa: CASSWNRGSSTEAFF
CDR3nt: TGTGCCAGCAGCTGGAACAGGGGTAGTTCGACTGAAGCTTTCTTT
j_gene: TRBJ1-1
d_gene: TRBD1
abundance: many
v_gene: TRBV7-2

CDR3aa: CASGLGRMGYHEQFF
CDR3nt: TGTGCCAGCGGCTTAGGGCGAATGGGATATCATGAGCAGTTCTTC
j_gene: TRBJ2-1
d_gene: .
abundance: .
v_gene: TRBV12-3/TRBV12-4

CDR3aa: CASSQEDPGDEQFF
CDR3nt: TGTGCCAGCAGCCAAGAAGACCCCGGCGATGAGCAGTTCTTC
j_gene: TRBJ2-1
d_gene: .
abundance: .
v_gene: TRBV4-2

CDR3aa: CASSFGAPGGQGTDTQYF
CDR3nt: TGTGCCAGCAGCTTTGGGGCCCCCGGGGGGCAGGGCACAGATACGCAGTATTTT
j_gene: TRBJ2-3
d_gene: .
abundance: many
v_gene: TRBV7-6

CDR3aa: CASSLYREGYGYTF
CDR3nt: TGTGCCAGCAGCTTATACCGGGAGGGGTATGGCTACACCTTC
j_gene: TRBJ1-2
d_gene: .
abundance: many
v_gene: TRBV7-6

CDR3aa: CASRSRDYNEQFF
CDR3nt: TGTGCCAGCAGGAGTAGGGATTACAATGAGCAGTTCTTC
j_gene: TRBJ2-1
d_gene: .
abundance: .
v_gene: TRBV12-3/TRBV12-4

CDR3aa: CASSSMETVTYEQYF
CDR3nt: TGTGCCAGCAGCTCAATGGAGACAGTCACCTACGAGCAGTACTTC
j_gene: TRBJ2-7
d_gene: .
abundance: few
v_gene: TRBV11-3

CDR3aa: CASSLGGGRNEQYF
CDR3nt: TGTGCCAGCAGCCTGGGGGGGGGTAGGAACGAGCAGTACTTC
j_gene: TRBJ2-7
d_gene: TRBD2
abundance: few
v_gene: TRBV7-6

CDR3aa: CASSPRSGVTEQYF
CDR3nt: TGTGCCAGCAGTCCAAGATCCGGGGTGACCGAGCAGTACTTC
j_gene: TRBJ2-7
d_gene: .
abundance: .
v_gene: TRBV7-2

CDR3aa: CSAPETGRNTEAFF
CDR3nt: TGCAGTGCGCCGGAGACAGGGCGGAACACTGAAGCTTTCTTT
j_gene: TRBJ1-1
d_gene: TRBD1
abundance: .
v_gene: TRBV20-1

CDR3aa: CSAKGVTNTEAFF
CDR3nt: TGCAGTGCAAAGGGAGTAACGAACACTGAAGCTTTCTTT
j_gene: TRBJ1-1
d_gene: .
abundance: .
v_gene: TRBV20-1

CDR3aa: CASSLYGTDTQYF
CDR3nt: TGTGCCAGCAGCTTATATGGAACAGATACGCAGTATTTT
j_gene: TRBJ2-3
d_gene: .
abundance: .
v_gene: TRBV7-9

CDR3aa: CASSLALTPRETQYF
CDR3nt: TGTGCCAGCAGCTTAGCGCTGACCCCCCGGGAGACCCAGTACTTC
j_gene: TRBJ2-5
d_gene: .
abundance: many
v_gene: TRBV7-8

CDR3aa: CASSRGPHNEQFF
CDR3nt: TGTGCCAGCAGCCGCGGACCTCACAATGAGCAGTTCTTC
j_gene: TRBJ2-1
d_gene: .
abundance: many
v_gene: TRBV11-2

CDR3aa: CSAKTSYEQYF
CDR3nt: TGCAGTGCTAAGACTAGCTACGAGCAGTACTTC
j_gene: TRBJ2-7
d_gene: .
abundance: .
v_gene: TRBV20-1

CDR3aa: CASSPHLVSGSNEQFF
CDR3nt: TGCGCCAGCAGCCCCCACCTTGTTAGTGGGTCTAATGAGCAGTTCTTC
j_gene: TRBJ2-1
d_gene: .
abundance: many
v_gene: TRBV4-3

CDR3aa: CASSLTRPSDGYEQYF
CDR3nt: TGTGCCAGCAGCTTAACTAGACCCTCCGACGGCTACGAGCAGTACTTC
j_gene: TRBJ2-7
d_gene: .
abundance: few
v_gene: TRBV7-8

CDR3aa: CASSEWDGYTQYF
CDR3nt: TGTGCCAGCAGTGAGTGGGACGGGTATACGCAGTATTTT
j_gene: TRBJ2-3
d_gene: .
abundance: few
v_gene: TRBV12-3/TRBV12-4

CDR3aa: CASSPRTGGNSNQPQHF
CDR3nt: TGTGCCAGCAGTCCACGGACAGGGGGGAACAGCAATCAGCCCCAGCATTTT
j_gene: TRBJ1-5
d_gene: TRBD1
abundance: many
v_gene: TRBV6-2/TRBV6-3

CDR3aa: CASSSLAGARNEQFF
CDR3nt: TGTGCCAGCAGCTCTCTAGCGGGAGCGAGGAATGAGCAGTTCTTC
j_gene: TRBJ2-1
d_gene: TRBD2
abundance: many
v_gene: TRBV7-2

CDR3aa: CASSFPTGEVKEKLFF
CDR3nt: TGTGCCAGCAGCTTTCCCACGGGAGAGGTTAAGGAAAAACTGTTTTTT
j_gene: TRBJ1-4
d_gene: .
abundance: .
v_gene: TRBV7-9

CDR3aa: CASSSTTPGMDTQYF
CDR3nt: TGTGCCAGCAGTTCAACCACTCCTGGTATGGATACGCAGTATTTT
j_gene: TRBJ2-3
d_gene: .
abundance: few
v_gene: TRBV12-3/TRBV12-4

CDR3aa: CASSRLGLAGGYIKNIQYF
CDR3nt: TGTGCCAGCAGTCGATTGGGACTAGCGGGAGGGTATATCAAAAACATTCAGTACTTC
j_gene: TRBJ2-4
d_gene: TRBD2
abundance: few
v_gene: TRBV6-2/TRBV6-3

CDR3aa: CASSPLEDGRLGYTF
CDR3nt: TGTGCCAGCTCACCCCTGGAGGATGGTCGTCTTGGCTACACCTTC
j_gene: TRBJ1-2
d_gene: .
abundance: many
v_gene: TRBV18

CDR3aa: CASSRPPGRRRNTEAFF
CDR3nt: TGTGCCAGCAGCCGTCCGCCGGGGAGGAGGAGGAACACTGAAGCTTTCTTT
j_gene: TRBJ1-1
d_gene: .
abundance: few
v_gene: TRBV28

CDR3aa: CSASGPGQGIDGYTF
CDR3nt: TGCAGTGCTAGTGGACCGGGACAGGGTATTGATGGCTACACCTTC
j_gene: TRBJ1-2
d_gene: TRBD1
abundance: few
v_gene: TRBV20-1

CDR3aa: CASGLAGGLLGGEQFF
CDR3nt: TGTGCCAGTGGACTAGCGGGAGGCCTACTTGGGGGCGAGCAGTTCTTC
j_gene: TRBJ2-1
d_gene: TRBD2
abundance: .
v_gene: TRBV6-5

CDR3aa: CATSRSAGVITGELFF
CDR3nt: TGTGCCACCAGCAGATCAGCGGGGGTCATCACCGGGGAGCTGTTTTTT
j_gene: TRBJ2-2
d_gene: TRBD2
abundance: .
v_gene: TRBV15

CDR3aa: CASSPRWSHEQYF
CDR3nt: TGTGCCAGCAGCCCTCGGTGGAGCCACGAGCAGTACTTC
j_gene: TRBJ2-7
d_gene: .
abundance: .
v_gene: TRBV12-3/TRBV12-4

CDR3aa: CASSYGVVSTEAFF
CDR3nt: TGTGCCAGCAGTTACGGGGTGGTTAGCACTGAAGCTTTCTTT
j_gene: TRBJ1-1
d_gene: .
abundance: few
v_gene: TRBV6-6

CDR3aa: CASSHPHRAYEQYF
CDR3nt: TGTGCCAGCAGCCATCCCCACCGAGCCTACGAGCAGTACTTC
j_gene: TRBJ2-7
d_gene: .
abundance: .
v_gene: TRBV7-9

CDR3aa: CASSISYNEQFF
CDR3nt: TGTGCCAGTAGTATTTCGTACAATGAGCAGTTCTTC
j_gene: TRBJ2-1
d_gene: .
abundance: few
v_gene: TRBV19

CDR3aa: CASSSMGGAGWPQHF
CDR3nt: TGTGCCAGCAGCTCCATGGGAGGGGCGGGGTGGCCCCAGCATTTT
j_gene: TRBJ1-5
d_gene: .
abundance: medium-sized
v_gene: TRBV7-2

CDR3aa: CASSQDVSGSIYEQYF
CDR3nt: TGCGCCAGCAGCCAAGATGTCTCCGGGTCTATTTACGAGCAGTACTTC
j_gene: TRBJ2-7
d_gene: .
abundance: many
v_gene: TRBV4-3

CDR3aa: CASSYGQGGSEQYF
CDR3nt: TGTGCCAGCAGCTACGGACAGGGAGGCTCCGAGCAGTACTTC
j_gene: TRBJ2-7
d_gene: TRBD1
abundance: few
v_gene: TRBV12-3/TRBV12-4

CDR3aa: CASSRPGLRTDTQYF
CDR3nt: TGTGCCAGCAGCAGACCGGGACTCCGCACAGATACGCAGTATTTT
j_gene: TRBJ2-3
d_gene: .
abundance: .
v_gene: TRBV27

CDR3aa: CASSGIREQFF
CDR3nt: TGTGCCAGCAGTGGGATACGGGAGCAGTTCTTC
j_gene: TRBJ2-1
d_gene: .
abundance: few
v_gene: TRBV27

CDR3aa: CAWSPTEHRNQPQHF
CDR3nt: TGTGCCTGGAGTCCTACTGAACACAGGAATCAGCCCCAGCATTTT
j_gene: TRBJ1-5
d_gene: .
abundance: .
v_gene: TRBV30

CDR3aa: CASSQDFPQSSYNSPLHF
CDR3nt: TGCGCCAGCAGCCAAGATTTTCCCCAGAGCTCCTATAATTCACCCCTCCACTTT
j_gene: TRBJ1-6
d_gene: .
abundance: .
v_gene: TRBV4-1

CDR3aa: CASSEGTGAGQPQHF
CDR3nt: TGTGCCAGCAGTGAGGGGACGGGGGCTGGTCAGCCCCAGCATTTT
j_gene: TRBJ1-5
d_gene: .
abundance: many
v_gene: TRBV27

CDR3aa: CATMGHSYNEQFF
CDR3nt: TGTGCCACCATGGGGCACTCCTACAATGAGCAGTTCTTC
j_gene: TRBJ2-1
d_gene: .
abundance: few
v_gene: TRBV15

CDR3aa: CAARDRGFSTEAFF
CDR3nt: TGTGCCGCCCGGGACAGGGGGTTTAGCACTGAAGCTTTCTTT
j_gene: TRBJ1-1
d_gene: TRBD1
abundance: .
v_gene: TRBV27

CDR3aa: CASSRDPGPSSYNEQFF
CDR3nt: TGCGCCAGCAGCCGTGATCCGGGACCGAGCTCCTACAATGAGCAGTTCTTC
j_gene: TRBJ2-1
d_gene: .
abundance: many
v_gene: TRBV4-3

CDR3aa: CSASDRESPNTEAFF
CDR3nt: TGCAGTGCTTCGGACAGGGAAAGTCCGAACACTGAAGCTTTCTTT
j_gene: TRBJ1-1
d_gene: TRBD1
abundance: .
v_gene: TRBV20-1

CDR3aa: CASSNIAGVPGEQFF
CDR3nt: TGTGCCAGCAGCAATATAGCGGGGGTACCAGGTGAGCAGTTCTTC
j_gene: TRBJ2-1
d_gene: TRBD2
abundance: many
v_gene: TRBV12-3/TRBV12-4

CDR3aa: CASSYRPGEAGTNEKLFF
CDR3nt: TGTGCCAGCAGTTACCGACCCGGAGAAGCAGGGACTAATGAAAAACTGTTTTTT
j_gene: TRBJ1-4
d_gene: .
abundance: .
v_gene: TRBV6-5

CDR3aa: CASSTRQGSSYEQYF
CDR3nt: TGTGCCAGTAGTACGAGACAGGGGAGCTCCTACGAGCAGTACTTC
j_gene: TRBJ2-7
d_gene: TRBD1
abundance: .
v_gene: TRBV19

CDR3aa: CATRLGGGPNEQFF
CDR3nt: TGCGCCACCCGGTTGGGGGGGGGCCCCAATGAGCAGTTCTTC
j_gene: TRBJ2-1
d_gene: .
abundance: many
v_gene: TRBV10-2

CDR3aa: CASSPSGRYEQYF
CDR3nt: TGCGCCAGCAGCCCGAGCGGGAGGTACGAGCAGTACTTC
j_gene: TRBJ2-7
d_gene: TRBD2
abundance: .
v_gene: TRBV4-3

CDR3aa: CASSYRGPSTEAFF
CDR3nt: TGCGCCAGCAGCTACAGGGGGCCGAGCACTGAAGCTTTCTTT
j_gene: TRBJ1-1
d_gene: TRBD1
abundance: few
v_gene: TRBV5-1

CDR3aa: CASSDYLGVSYEQYF
CDR3nt: TGTGCCAGCAGTGATTACCTAGGGGTTTCCTACGAGCAGTACTTC
j_gene: TRBJ2-7
d_gene: .
abundance: few
v_gene: TRBV6-6

CDR3aa: CSARDGQGIAGNTIYF
CDR3nt: TGCAGTGCTAGAGATGGCCAGGGGATTGCTGGAAACACCATATATTTT
j_gene: TRBJ1-3
d_gene: .
abundance: .
v_gene: TRBV20-1